Listed below are T cell receptor beta chains from one sample, sequenced in a study of monozygotic twins with cystic fibrosis. The repertoire was sequenced with immunoSEQ multiplex PCR; TCRdb's copy has only in-frame clones and lacks some. The table includes around 34,000 clones, more than 85% detected once. Sequencing was performed on blood. The receptors here all came from a girl aged 2-10 years with cystic fibrosis. Each CDR3 is given with its conserved first and last residue. The order of the fields is V gene, D gene, J gene, clone size, CDR3 protein, CDR3 DNA. D genes are given only for firm matches. Rows give clone size only sometimes, using once, few, many, or a class for an expanded clone.

v_gene: TRBV5-6; d_gene: TRBD1; j_gene: TRBJ1-2; abundance: NA; CDR3aa: CASSARDRGRNYGYTF; CDR3nt: TGTGCCAGCAGCGCCCGGGACAGGGGCCGGAACTATGGCTACACCTTC
v_gene: TRBV5-1; d_gene: NA; j_gene: TRBJ2-7; abundance: NA; CDR3aa: CASSFGAGRSYEQYF; CDR3nt: TGCGCCAGCAGCTTTGGGGCGGGAAGGTCCTACGAGCAGTACTTC
v_gene: TRBV13; d_gene: NA; j_gene: TRBJ1-4; abundance: NA; CDR3aa: CASSLGGISTNEKLFF; CDR3nt: TGTGCCAGCAGCTTGGGGGGTATCTCAACTAATGAAAAACTGTTTTTT
v_gene: TRBV11-2; d_gene: TRBD2; j_gene: TRBJ2-1; abundance: once; CDR3aa: CASSLGPAGGPYNEQFF; CDR3nt: TGTGCCAGCAGCTTAGGCCCAGCGGGGGGACCCTACAATGAGCAGTTCTTC
v_gene: TRBV2; d_gene: TRBD2; j_gene: TRBJ2-3; abundance: NA; CDR3aa: CASKGQGGADTQYF; CDR3nt: TGTGCCAGCAAGGGGCAGGGAGGGGCAGATACGCAGTATTTT
v_gene: TRBV9; d_gene: TRBD2; j_gene: TRBJ2-1; abundance: NA; CDR3aa: CASSLPAGELNEQFF; CDR3nt: TGTGCCAGCAGCCTTCCAGCGGGAGAGTTGAATGAGCAGTTCTTC
v_gene: TRBV5-4; d_gene: NA; j_gene: TRBJ2-1; abundance: NA; CDR3aa: CASSLDLDNEQFF; CDR3nt: TGTGCCAGCAGCTTGGATCTAGACAATGAGCAGTTCTTC
v_gene: TRBV6-5; d_gene: NA; j_gene: TRBJ2-7; abundance: NA; CDR3aa: CASSYMAAWEQYF; CDR3nt: TGTGCCAGCAGTTACATGGCCGCCTGGGAGCAGTACTTC
v_gene: TRBV18; d_gene: TRBD1; j_gene: TRBJ1-1; abundance: NA; CDR3aa: CASSSGQGQTEAFF; CDR3nt: TGTGCCAGCTCATCCGGACAGGGTCAGACTGAAGCTTTCTTT
v_gene: TRBV2; d_gene: NA; j_gene: TRBJ1-5; abundance: NA; CDR3aa: CASSAGSNQPQHF; CDR3nt: TGTGCCAGCAGTGCCGGGTCGAATCAGCCCCAGCATTTT
v_gene: TRBV30; d_gene: NA; j_gene: TRBJ1-2; abundance: NA; CDR3aa: CAWVGPEAGLYGYTF; CDR3nt: TGTGCCTGGGTCGGCCCCGAAGCGGGGTTATATGGCTACACCTTC
v_gene: TRBV5-8; d_gene: NA; j_gene: TRBJ1-3; abundance: NA; CDR3aa: CASSPMGNTIYF; CDR3nt: TGTGCCAGCAGCCCCATGGGAAACACCATATATTTT
v_gene: TRBV19; d_gene: TRBD1; j_gene: TRBJ1-5; abundance: NA; CDR3aa: CASLSPGDRAGNQPQHF; CDR3nt: TGTGCCAGTCTTTCGCCTGGGGACAGGGCTGGCAATCAGCCCCAGCATTTT
v_gene: TRBV7-2; d_gene: NA; j_gene: TRBJ2-2; abundance: once; CDR3aa: CASSLVAGGTGELFF; CDR3nt: TGTGCCAGCAGCTTGGTTGCGGGCGGCACCGGGGAGCTGTTTTTT
v_gene: TRBV7-2; d_gene: NA; j_gene: TRBJ2-3; abundance: NA; CDR3aa: CASSLAVGRGTDTQYF; CDR3nt: TGTGCCAGCAGCTTAGCTGTCGGGAGAGGAACAGATACGCAGTATTTT
v_gene: TRBV6-4; d_gene: TRBD2; j_gene: TRBJ2-7; abundance: NA; CDR3aa: CASPRLAGGTYEQYF; CDR3nt: TGTGCCAGCCCTCGACTAGCGGGAGGGACCTACGAGCAGTACTTC
v_gene: TRBV28; d_gene: NA; j_gene: TRBJ1-3; abundance: NA; CDR3aa: CASSLKFSGNTIYF; CDR3nt: TGTGCCAGCAGTTTGAAGTTCTCTGGAAACACCATATATTTT
v_gene: TRBV7-9; d_gene: NA; j_gene: TRBJ2-1; abundance: NA; CDR3aa: CASSPSTRSSYNEQFF; CDR3nt: TGTGCCAGCAGTCCTTCTACTCGGAGCTCCTACAATGAGCAGTTCTTC
v_gene: TRBV6-5; d_gene: TRBD1; j_gene: TRBJ1-5; abundance: NA; CDR3aa: CASSYSSGGNQPQHF; CDR3nt: TGTGCCAGCAGTTACTCTTCAGGGGGAAACCAGCCCCAGCATTTT
v_gene: TRBV5-1; d_gene: TRBD1; j_gene: TRBJ1-1; abundance: NA; CDR3aa: CASTVERGRTEAFF; CDR3nt: TGCGCCAGCACAGTGGAAAGGGGGCGCACTGAAGCTTTCTTT
v_gene: TRBV12-5; d_gene: TRBD1; j_gene: TRBJ1-1; abundance: NA; CDR3aa: CASGSPGQPLTEAFF; CDR3nt: TGTGCTAGTGGTTCCCCGGGACAGCCCTTGACCGAAGCTTTCTTT
v_gene: TRBV10-2; d_gene: NA; j_gene: TRBJ1-5; abundance: once; CDR3aa: CASSESLGQNNQPQHF; CDR3nt: TGCGCCAGCAGTGAGTCTTTGGGTCAGAACAATCAGCCCCAGCATTTT
v_gene: TRBV2; d_gene: NA; j_gene: TRBJ1-1; abundance: once; CDR3aa: CASSEALGTVPSMNTEAFF; CDR3nt: TGTGCCAGCAGTGAAGCGCTTGGGACCGTACCTTCTATGAACACTGAAGCTTTCTTT
v_gene: TRBV6-1; d_gene: TRBD2; j_gene: TRBJ2-7; abundance: NA; CDR3aa: CASSALGGSSYEQYF; CDR3nt: TGTGCCAGCAGTGCTCTCGGCGGGAGCTCCTACGAGCAGTACTTC
v_gene: TRBV18; d_gene: NA; j_gene: TRBJ2-7; abundance: NA; CDR3aa: CASSPLPVSYEQYF; CDR3nt: TGTGCCAGCTCCCCTTTGCCGGTGAGCTACGAGCAGTACTTC
v_gene: TRBV4-2; d_gene: NA; j_gene: TRBJ1-1; abundance: NA; CDR3aa: CASSQGSGGMNTEAFF; CDR3nt: TGTGCCAGCAGCCAAGGGTCAGGTGGGATGAACACTGAAGCTTTCTTT
v_gene: TRBV27; d_gene: NA; j_gene: TRBJ2-7; abundance: NA; CDR3aa: CASSSSYEQYF; CDR3nt: TGTGCCAGCAGTTCCTCCTACGAGCAGTACTTC
v_gene: TRBV7-9; d_gene: NA; j_gene: TRBJ1-1; abundance: NA; CDR3aa: CASSFVLMAFF; CDR3nt: TGTGCCAGCAGCTTTGTTCTGATGGCTTTCTTT
v_gene: TRBV4-1; d_gene: TRBD1; j_gene: TRBJ1-3; abundance: NA; CDR3aa: CASSRAGTGDRSGNTIYF; CDR3nt: TGCGCCAGCAGCCGGGCCGGGACAGGGGATCGCTCTGGAAACACCATATATTTT
v_gene: TRBV5-1; d_gene: NA; j_gene: TRBJ1-5; abundance: NA; CDR3aa: CASSLSARGGQPQHF; CDR3nt: TGCGCCAGCAGCTTGTCGGCCAGGGGAGGCCAGCCCCAGCATTTT
v_gene: TRBV7-2; d_gene: NA; j_gene: TRBJ1-2; abundance: NA; CDR3aa: CASSSGSGDLNYGYTF; CDR3nt: TGTGCCAGCAGCTCGGGGTCGGGGGACCTTAACTATGGCTACACCTTC
v_gene: TRBV23-1; d_gene: NA; j_gene: TRBJ1-5; abundance: NA; CDR3aa: CASSHRQDPDNQPQHF; CDR3nt: TGCGCCAGCAGTCACCGACAGGACCCCGACAATCAGCCCCAGCATTTT
v_gene: TRBV6-1; d_gene: NA; j_gene: TRBJ1-6; abundance: NA; CDR3aa: CASSEDRSSYNSPLHF; CDR3nt: TGTGCCAGCAGTGAAGACCGCAGCTCCTATAATTCACCCCTCCACTTT
v_gene: TRBV11-3; d_gene: NA; j_gene: TRBJ2-7; abundance: NA; CDR3aa: CASSLGTGEQYF; CDR3nt: TGTGCCAGCAGCCTGGGGACTGGCGAGCAGTACTTC
v_gene: TRBV30; d_gene: NA; j_gene: TRBJ1-2; abundance: NA; CDR3aa: CAWIAGGSYGYTF; CDR3nt: TGTGCCTGGATAGCAGGAGGGTCTTATGGCTACACCTTC
v_gene: TRBV19; d_gene: NA; j_gene: TRBJ1-4; abundance: NA; CDR3aa: CASSIRRGHNEKLFF; CDR3nt: TGTGCCAGTAGTATACGCAGGGGACATAATGAAAAACTGTTTTTT
v_gene: TRBV6-5; d_gene: NA; j_gene: TRBJ1-3; abundance: few; CDR3aa: CASSLTDRSSGNTIYF; CDR3nt: TGTGCCAGCAGTTTAACCGACAGGAGCTCTGGAAACACCATATATTTT
v_gene: TRBV23-1; d_gene: TRBD1; j_gene: TRBJ1-1; abundance: few; CDR3aa: CASSQSYLFRQGKKNTEAFF; CDR3nt: TGCGCCAGCAGTCAATCTTATTTATTCCGACAGGGGAAAAAGAACACTGAAGCTTTCTTT
v_gene: TRBV7-9; d_gene: NA; j_gene: TRBJ2-1; abundance: NA; CDR3aa: CASIPAQRVNEQFF; CDR3nt: TGTGCCAGCATCCCAGCACAGAGAGTCAATGAGCAGTTCTTC
v_gene: TRBV2; d_gene: NA; j_gene: TRBJ1-2; abundance: NA; CDR3aa: CASGEQILSVYGYTF; CDR3nt: TGTGCCAGCGGAGAACAGATCTTGTCCGTCTATGGCTACACCTTC
v_gene: TRBV5-1; d_gene: NA; j_gene: TRBJ2-3; abundance: NA; CDR3aa: CASSEQPADTQYF; CDR3nt: TGCGCCAGCAGCGAGCAACCCGCAGATACGCAGTATTTT
v_gene: TRBV6-4; d_gene: NA; j_gene: TRBJ2-2; abundance: NA; CDR3aa: CASSDGDTGELFF; CDR3nt: TGTGCCAGCAGTGACGGGGACACCGGGGAGCTGTTTTTT
v_gene: TRBV23-1; d_gene: TRBD1; j_gene: TRBJ2-7; abundance: NA; CDR3aa: CASSHSGTGATYEQYF; CDR3nt: TGCGCCAGCAGTCACTCCGGGACAGGGGCGACCTACGAGCAGTACTTC
v_gene: TRBV30; d_gene: NA; j_gene: TRBJ1-4; abundance: NA; CDR3aa: CAWKRTATNEKLFF; CDR3nt: TGTGCCTGGAAGAGGACGGCAACTAATGAAAAACTGTTTTTT
v_gene: TRBV19; d_gene: TRBD1; j_gene: TRBJ1-1; abundance: NA; CDR3aa: CASSISRGAEAFF; CDR3nt: TGTGCCAGTAGTATCTCCAGGGGGGCTGAAGCTTTCTTT
v_gene: TRBV28; d_gene: NA; j_gene: TRBJ1-6; abundance: NA; CDR3aa: CASSLGQNYNSPLHF; CDR3nt: TGTGCCAGCAGCCTTGGACAGAACTATAATTCACCCCTCCACTTT
v_gene: TRBV10-3; d_gene: NA; j_gene: TRBJ2-7; abundance: NA; CDR3aa: CAISESGLQQYF; CDR3nt: TGTGCCATCAGTGAGTCGGGGTTACAGCAGTACTTC
v_gene: TRBV30; d_gene: TRBD1; j_gene: TRBJ1-2; abundance: NA; CDR3aa: CAWDNRGLNYGYTF; CDR3nt: TGTGCCTGGGATAACAGGGGGCTCAACTATGGCTACACCTTC
v_gene: TRBV10-3; d_gene: NA; j_gene: TRBJ2-2; abundance: NA; CDR3aa: CAISGSGHGELFF; CDR3nt: TGTGCCATCAGTGGTAGCGGCCATGGGGAGCTGTTTTTT
v_gene: TRBV2; d_gene: NA; j_gene: TRBJ2-3; abundance: few; CDR3aa: CASLGGAKPSTDTQYF; CDR3nt: TGTGCCAGCCTGGGGGGCGCAAAGCCTAGCACAGATACGCAGTATTTT
v_gene: TRBV19; d_gene: TRBD1; j_gene: TRBJ1-1; abundance: NA; CDR3aa: CASRDRGATEAFF; CDR3nt: TGTGCCAGTCGGGACAGGGGTGCAACTGAAGCTTTCTTT
v_gene: TRBV7-9; d_gene: NA; j_gene: TRBJ1-6; abundance: NA; CDR3aa: CASSSVGSPLHF; CDR3nt: TGTGCCAGCAGCTCCGTCGGTTCACCCCTCCACTTT
v_gene: TRBV28; d_gene: NA; j_gene: TRBJ2-1; abundance: few; CDR3aa: CASTPMGDLPNEQFF; CDR3nt: TGTGCCAGCACCCCCATGGGCGATCTCCCCAATGAGCAGTTCTTC
v_gene: TRBV7-9; d_gene: NA; j_gene: TRBJ1-3; abundance: NA; CDR3aa: CASSPRDYGNTIYF; CDR3nt: TGTGCCAGCAGCCCCAGGGATTATGGAAACACCATATATTTT
v_gene: TRBV18; d_gene: TRBD1; j_gene: TRBJ2-5; abundance: NA; CDR3aa: CASSPVTSDRGGETQYF; CDR3nt: TGTGCCAGCTCACCGGTCACTTCGGACAGGGGAGGAGAGACCCAGTACTTC
v_gene: TRBV29-1; d_gene: TRBD1; j_gene: TRBJ1-5; abundance: NA; CDR3aa: CSVAYGGDSYQPQHF; CDR3nt: TGCAGCGTCGCCTATGGGGGGGACAGCTATCAGCCCCAGCATTTT
v_gene: TRBV7-7; d_gene: NA; j_gene: TRBJ2-3; abundance: NA; CDR3aa: CASSLEATTDTQYF; CDR3nt: TGTGCCAGCAGCTTAGAGGCGACCACAGATACGCAGTATTTT
v_gene: TRBV5-4; d_gene: NA; j_gene: TRBJ1-2; abundance: NA; CDR3aa: CASSLAGGARNGYTF; CDR3nt: TGTGCCAGCAGCTTGGCCGGTGGGGCGCGTAATGGCTACACCTTC
v_gene: TRBV18; d_gene: TRBD1; j_gene: TRBJ1-2; abundance: NA; CDR3aa: CASSPSWEIGTEYGYTF; CDR3nt: TGTGCCAGCTCACCAAGTTGGGAGATTGGGACAGAGTATGGCTACACCTTC
v_gene: TRBV5-1; d_gene: TRBD1; j_gene: TRBJ2-7; abundance: NA; CDR3aa: CASSLDRVPDYEQYF; CDR3nt: TGCGCCAGCAGCCTAGACAGGGTACCAGACTACGAGCAGTACTTC